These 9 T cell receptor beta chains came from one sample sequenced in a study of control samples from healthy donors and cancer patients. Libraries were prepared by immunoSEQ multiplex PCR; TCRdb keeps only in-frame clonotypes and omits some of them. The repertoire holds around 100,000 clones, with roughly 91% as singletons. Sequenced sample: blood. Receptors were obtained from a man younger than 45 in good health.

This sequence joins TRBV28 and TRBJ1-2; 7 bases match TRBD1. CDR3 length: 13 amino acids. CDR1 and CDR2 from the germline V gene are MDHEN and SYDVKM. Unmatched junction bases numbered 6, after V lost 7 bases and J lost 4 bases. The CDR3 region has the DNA TGTGCCAGCACCGGGGACAGTATCTATGGCTACACCTTC. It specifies CASTGDSIYGYTF.

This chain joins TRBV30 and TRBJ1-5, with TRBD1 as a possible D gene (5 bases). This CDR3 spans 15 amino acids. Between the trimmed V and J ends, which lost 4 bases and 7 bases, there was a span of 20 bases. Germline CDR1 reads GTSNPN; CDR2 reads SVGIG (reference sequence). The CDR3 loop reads CAWTSPGRRGQPQHF. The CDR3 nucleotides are TGTGCCTGGACCTCCCCCGGGAGACGGGGCCAGCCCCAGCATTTT.

CDR3 protein: CASSSPPGRINSPLHF. The CDR3 DNA reads TGTGCCAGCAGCTCCCCCCCCGGGAGGATCAATTCACCCCTCCACTTT. The chain recombines TRBV7-9 with TRBJ1-6; D is ambiguous. With 4 bases removed from V and 7 bases from J, the gap between germline ends came to 17 bases. The CDR3 totals 16 residues. Germline V gene data show CDR1 as SEHNR and CDR2 as FQNEAQ (reference sequence).

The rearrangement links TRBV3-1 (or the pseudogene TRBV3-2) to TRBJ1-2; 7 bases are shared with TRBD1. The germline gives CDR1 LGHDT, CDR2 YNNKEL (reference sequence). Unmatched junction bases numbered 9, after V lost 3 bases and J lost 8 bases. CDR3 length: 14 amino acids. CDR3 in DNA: TGTGCCAGCAGCCACGGACAGGCGGCGGGAGGCTACACCTTC. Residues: CASSHGQAAGGYTF.

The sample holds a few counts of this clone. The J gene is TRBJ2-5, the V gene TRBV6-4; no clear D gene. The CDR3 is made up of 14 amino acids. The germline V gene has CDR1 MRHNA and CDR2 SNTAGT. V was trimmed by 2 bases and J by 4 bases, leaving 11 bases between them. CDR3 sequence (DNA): TGTGCCAGCAGTGACCATGTGGAGTCAGAGACCCAGTACTTC. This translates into CASSDHVESETQYF.

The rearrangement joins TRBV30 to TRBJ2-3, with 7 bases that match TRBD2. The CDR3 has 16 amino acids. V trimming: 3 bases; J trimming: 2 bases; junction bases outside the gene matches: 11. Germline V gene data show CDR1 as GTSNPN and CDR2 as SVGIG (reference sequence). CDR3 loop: CAWSEGRGLFTDTQYF. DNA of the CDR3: TGTGCCTGGAGCGAGGGGCGGGGGTTATTCACAGATACGCAGTATTTT.

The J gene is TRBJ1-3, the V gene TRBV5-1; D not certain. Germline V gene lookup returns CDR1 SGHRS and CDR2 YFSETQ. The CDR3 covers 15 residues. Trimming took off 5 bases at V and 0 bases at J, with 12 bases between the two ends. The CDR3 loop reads CASRLDGVSGNTIYF. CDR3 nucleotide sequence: TGCGCCAGCAGACTGGACGGTGTCTCTGGAAACACCATATATTTT. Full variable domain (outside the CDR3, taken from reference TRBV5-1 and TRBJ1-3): KAGVTQTPRYLIKTRGQQVTLSCSPISGHRSVSWYQQTPGQGLQFLFEYFSETQRNKGNFPGRFSGRQFSNSRSEMNVSTLELGDSALYLCASRLDGVSGNTIYFGEGSWLTVV.

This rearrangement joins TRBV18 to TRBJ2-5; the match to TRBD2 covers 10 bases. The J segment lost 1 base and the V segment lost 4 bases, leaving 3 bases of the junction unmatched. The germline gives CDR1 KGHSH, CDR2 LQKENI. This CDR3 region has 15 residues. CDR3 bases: TGTGCCAGCTCACGGACTAGCGGCTCCCAAGAGACCCAGTACTTC. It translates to CASSRTSGSQETQYF.

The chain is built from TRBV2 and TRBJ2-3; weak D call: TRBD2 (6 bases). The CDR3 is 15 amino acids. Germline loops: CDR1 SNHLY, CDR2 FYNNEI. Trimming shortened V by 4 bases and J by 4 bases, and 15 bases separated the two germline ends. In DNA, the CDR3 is TGTGCCAGCAGTGGTAGGGTATCGGGAGCAGATACGCAGTATTTT. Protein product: CASSGRVSGADTQYF.